This T cell receptor beta chain comes out of a study of OX40 agonist ivuxolimab in advanced cancers. Study conclusions and caveats: Dose levels from 0.1 to 3.0 mg/kg saw CD4+ and CD8+ blood T cells expand clonally by week 6.

On this clone itself: Its antigen is not identified.

The method was immunoSEQ multiplex PCR; TCRdb's version includes in-frame clones alone and lacks a portion of them. The table shows about 77,000 clones, with 87% occurring only once. Germline CDR1 WSHSY, CDR2 SAAADI. The germline V and J ends were trimmed by 6 bases and 3 bases, with 6 bases remaining between them. The CDR3 length is 11 residues. The chain couples TRBV10-2 to TRBJ2-7; D remains ambiguous. Sequencing was performed on CD4+ or CD8+ T cells sorted from blood, taken in a trial of the OX40 agonist ivuxolimab. The receptor's source is an adult with an advanced solid tumor such as melanoma, head and neck, liver or kidney cancer. CDR3 protein: CASRVGYEQYF. CDR3 nucleotide sequence: TGCGCCAGCAGGGTGGGCTACGAGCAGTACTTC.